Listed below are T cell receptor beta chains from one sample, sequenced in a study of blood T cell repertoires in COVID-19. Here immunoSEQ multiplex PCR was the method, and the copy in TCRdb shows in-frame clones only, minus some. This table holds 150,000 to 160,000 clones, around 82% found once. Sample: peripheral blood. The origin of the receptors is a man aged 60-69 years with COVID-19, enrolled during active disease. Both conserved end residues are part of each CDR3. The order of the fields is D gene, V gene, J gene, clone size, CDR3 DNA, CDR3 protein. A D gene is named only where the DNA matches it firmly. A clone size is listed for some rows: how often the clone was seen (once, few, many), or a class if it is expanded.

d_call: TRBD1; v_call: TRBV11-3; j_call: TRBJ1-2; clone_size: NA; cdr3_nt: TGTGCCAGCAGCTTAGACGGAGGGACAGCTAACTATGGCTACACCTTC; cdr3_aa: CASSLDGGTANYGYTF
d_call: NA; v_call: TRBV11-3; j_call: TRBJ1-1; clone_size: NA; cdr3_nt: TGTGCCAGCAGCCCCCGCAGGGGTCATGGGATGAACACTGAAGCTTTCTTT; cdr3_aa: CASSPRRGHGMNTEAFF
d_call: TRBD1; v_call: TRBV7-2; j_call: TRBJ1-2; clone_size: NA; cdr3_nt: TGTGCCAGCAGCTCTCCGGGACAGGGGAGTTATGGCTACACCTTC; cdr3_aa: CASSSPGQGSYGYTF
d_call: TRBD2; v_call: TRBV3-1/TRBV3-2; j_call: TRBJ2-3; clone_size: NA; cdr3_nt: TGTGCCAGCAGCCAAGATCGCGTTAGCGGGAGTACAGATACGCAGTATTTT; cdr3_aa: CASSQDRVSGSTDTQYF
d_call: TRBD1; v_call: TRBV29-1; j_call: TRBJ1-6; clone_size: NA; cdr3_nt: TGCAGCGTCGCAGAGGGACAGGGGAATTCACCCCTCCACTTT; cdr3_aa: CSVAEGQGNSPLHF
d_call: NA; v_call: TRBV12-3/TRBV12-4; j_call: TRBJ2-1; clone_size: NA; cdr3_nt: TGTGCCAGCAGTCCTACCAATGAGCAGTTCTTC; cdr3_aa: CASSPTNEQFF
d_call: TRBD2; v_call: TRBV4-3; j_call: TRBJ2-5; clone_size: NA; cdr3_nt: TGCGCCAGCAGCCAAGATAGAACCGCTAGCGGGGGGACATATAGGGCCCAGTACTTC; cdr3_aa: CASSQDRTASGGTYRAQYF
d_call: TRBD1; v_call: TRBV5-1; j_call: TRBJ2-3; clone_size: NA; cdr3_nt: TGCGCCAGCAGCTTGGGTGACAGGGGAGATACGCAGTATTTT; cdr3_aa: CASSLGDRGDTQYF
d_call: NA; v_call: TRBV3-1/TRBV3-2; j_call: TRBJ1-5; clone_size: NA; cdr3_nt: TGTGCCAGCAGCCCGGGGGGGGGCAATCAGCCCCAGCATTTT; cdr3_aa: CASSPGGGNQPQHF
d_call: NA; v_call: TRBV4-1; j_call: TRBJ1-1; clone_size: few; cdr3_nt: TGCGCCAGCAGCCAAGGTCCGAGTACTGAAGCTTTCTTT; cdr3_aa: CASSQGPSTEAFF
d_call: TRBD1; v_call: TRBV6-6; j_call: TRBJ2-4; clone_size: NA; cdr3_nt: TGTGCCAGCAGTTACCCGGAGACAGGGGGGGACATTCAGTACTTC; cdr3_aa: CASSYPETGGDIQYF
d_call: NA; v_call: TRBV12-3/TRBV12-4; j_call: TRBJ1-1; clone_size: NA; cdr3_nt: TGTGCCAGCAGTTTCTACACTGAAGCTTTCTTT; cdr3_aa: CASSFYTEAFF
d_call: NA; v_call: TRBV7-2; j_call: TRBJ2-7; clone_size: once; cdr3_nt: TGTGCCAGCAGTCCTAGGGGCGGTGAGCAGTACTTC; cdr3_aa: CASSPRGGEQYF
d_call: TRBD1; v_call: TRBV10-3; j_call: TRBJ1-3; clone_size: NA; cdr3_nt: TGTGCCATCAGAGACACCGGGACAGAGACCTCTGGAAACACCATATATTTT; cdr3_aa: CAIRDTGTETSGNTIYF
d_call: TRBD2; v_call: TRBV7-7; j_call: TRBJ2-3; clone_size: NA; cdr3_nt: TGTGCTAGCAGCCCGACTAGCGGGGGGGCCACAGATACGCAGTATTTT; cdr3_aa: CASSPTSGGATDTQYF
d_call: TRBD1; v_call: TRBV6-5; j_call: TRBJ1-1; clone_size: NA; cdr3_nt: TGTGCCAGCAGCTCAGGCGGGACAGGGCGGACTGAAGCTTTCTTT; cdr3_aa: CASSSGGTGRTEAFF
d_call: NA; v_call: TRBV30; j_call: TRBJ1-2; clone_size: NA; cdr3_nt: TGTGCCTGGAGTGGCGTAGGTGTGGGCAAGGGCTACACCTTC; cdr3_aa: CAWSGVGVGKGYTF
d_call: TRBD2; v_call: TRBV7-9; j_call: TRBJ2-2; clone_size: NA; cdr3_nt: TGTGCCACCCGGCGGGGGGTGAACACCGGGGAGCTGTTTTTT; cdr3_aa: CATRRGVNTGELFF
d_call: NA; v_call: TRBV7-2; j_call: TRBJ1-3; clone_size: once; cdr3_nt: TGTGCCAGCAGCTTCACCCCCGACATCTCTGGAAACACCATATATTTT; cdr3_aa: CASSFTPDISGNTIYF
d_call: NA; v_call: TRBV6-5; j_call: TRBJ2-7; clone_size: few; cdr3_nt: TGTGCCAGCAGTTATCGGACAAGAGACTACGAGCAGTACTTC; cdr3_aa: CASSYRTRDYEQYF
d_call: TRBD1; v_call: TRBV7-9; j_call: TRBJ1-4; clone_size: few; cdr3_nt: TGTGCCAGCAGCACCGGGACAGGGTTATATAATGAAAAACTGTTTTTT; cdr3_aa: CASSTGTGLYNEKLFF
d_call: TRBD1; v_call: TRBV7-2; j_call: TRBJ1-5; clone_size: NA; cdr3_nt: TGTGCCAGCAGCACGACAGGGGTTCAGCCCCAGCATTTT; cdr3_aa: CASSTTGVQPQHF
d_call: NA; v_call: TRBV4-3; j_call: TRBJ2-6; clone_size: NA; cdr3_nt: TGCGCCAGCAGCCGGGGCCCCTCTGGGGCCAACGTCCTGACTTTC; cdr3_aa: CASSRGPSGANVLTF
d_call: TRBD1; v_call: TRBV28; j_call: TRBJ1-2; clone_size: NA; cdr3_nt: TGTGCCAGCAGGATAAAAGACAGGGTGCGCGGCTACACCTTC; cdr3_aa: CASRIKDRVRGYTF
d_call: TRBD1; v_call: TRBV6-2/TRBV6-3; j_call: TRBJ1-3; clone_size: once; cdr3_nt: TGTGCCAGCAGTTACTCAACTCCTCCAGGGGGCCGTCCGGGCTCTGGAAACACCATATATTTT; cdr3_aa: CASSYSTPPGGRPGSGNTIYF
d_call: NA; v_call: TRBV28; j_call: TRBJ1-2; clone_size: NA; cdr3_nt: TGTGCCAGCCAGGGGTATGGCTACACCTTC; cdr3_aa: CASQGYGYTF
d_call: NA; v_call: TRBV6-5; j_call: TRBJ1-6; clone_size: NA; cdr3_nt: TGTGCCAGCACCCCTCTGACAGGAAGGTCACCCCTCCACTTT; cdr3_aa: CASTPLTGRSPLHF
d_call: TRBD1; v_call: TRBV6-5; j_call: TRBJ1-1; clone_size: NA; cdr3_nt: TGTGCCAGCAGTTATAGGACAGGCGAAGCTTTCTTT; cdr3_aa: CASSYRTGEAFF
d_call: NA; v_call: TRBV18; j_call: TRBJ1-1; clone_size: NA; cdr3_nt: TGTGCCAGCTCACCCTCGAACACTGAAGCTTTCTTT; cdr3_aa: CASSPSNTEAFF